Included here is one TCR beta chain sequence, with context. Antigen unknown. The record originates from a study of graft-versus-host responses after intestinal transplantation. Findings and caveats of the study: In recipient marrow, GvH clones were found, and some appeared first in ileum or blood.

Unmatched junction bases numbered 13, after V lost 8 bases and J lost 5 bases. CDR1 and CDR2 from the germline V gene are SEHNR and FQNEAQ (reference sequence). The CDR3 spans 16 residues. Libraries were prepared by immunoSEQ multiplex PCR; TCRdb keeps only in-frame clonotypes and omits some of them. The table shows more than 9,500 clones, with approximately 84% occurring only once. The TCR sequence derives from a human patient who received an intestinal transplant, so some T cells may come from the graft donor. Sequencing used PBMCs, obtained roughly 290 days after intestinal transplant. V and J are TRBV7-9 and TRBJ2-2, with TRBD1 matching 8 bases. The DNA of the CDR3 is TGTGCCAGCCGCGTGGGGGGACAGGCCCCAACCGGGGAGCTGTTTTTT. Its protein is CASRVGGQAPTGELFF.